This record looks at one T cell receptor beta chain sequence and its context. The observed sequence ends 3 residues before the CDR3 terminus, with the missing tail filled in from the germline J gene. These data originate in a study of T cells in women clearing cervical HPV infection. This table comes from immunoSEQ multiplex PCR, and its TCRdb copy is limited to in-frame clones, with some not included. The listing records tens of thousands of clones. CDR1 KGHSH and CDR2 LQKENI come from the germline V gene. The length of the CDR3 is 16 residues. V gave up 5 bases and J gave up 1 base; unmatched junction bases: 8.

The sequencing input was blood buffy coat. The chain combines TRBV18 with TRBJ1-1; 9 bases are shared with TRBD1. This sequence was found in a woman between 18 and 75 years old with a cervical HPV16 infection that either progressed to CIN3+ or cleared (not recorded which). The DNA read from the CDR3 is TGTGCCAGCTCAAACACTAAGGACAGGGGGAACACTGAA. This encodes CASSNTKDRGNTE. In full, the CDR3 is CASSNTKDRGNTEAFF.